A single sample gave rise to the 20 T cell receptor beta chains below, sequenced in a study of T-cell memory formation after mild COVID-19. TCRdb re-derived calls from the 5' RACE reads in MiXCR, one entry per CDR3 protein. Of 470,000 or so distinct CDR3 sequences listed, about 20% were seen once; the top ten hold under 25%. The specimen was PBMCs or a T cell subset sorted from them (not recorded which). These receptors all come from a man aged 18 to 35 who had mild COVID-19 (a few samples of this study predate the infection). Cell type and time point are not known.

The chain uses TRBV12-3 or TRBV12-4 and TRBJ1-1; 9 nucleotides match TRBD1. V was clipped by 3 bases and J by 6 bases; unmatched bases: 8. This CDR3 has 15 residues. The DNA of the CDR3 is TGTGCCAGCAGTTTCCCGGGACAGGGCTACGCTGAAGCTTTCTTT. Amino acid sequence: CASSFPGQGYAEAFF.

This clonotype was counted only a few times. The V gene is TRBV11-2, the J gene TRBJ1-1; the match to TRBD1 covers 7 bases. Trimming cost V 1 base and J 0 bases; bases outside gene matches: 2. Germline V lookup: CDR1 SGHAT, CDR2 FQNNGV. The CDR3 consists of 15 residues. CDR3 coding DNA: TGTGCCAGCAGCTTAGGGGACAGCGTGAACACTGAAGCTTTCTTT. Translation gives CASSLGDSVNTEAFF.

The rearrangement links TRBV6-2 or TRBV6-3 to TRBJ1-1; D is undetermined. The length of the CDR3 is 12 residues. With 8 bases removed from V and 6 bases from J, the gap between germline ends came to 13 bases. CDR1 and CDR2 from the germline V gene are MNHEY and SVGEGT. The CDR3 here is CASSSDSAEAFF. The CDR3 nucleotides are TGTGCCAGCTCGTCTGATTCAGCTGAAGCTTTCTTT.

This clonotype has just a few counts. The V and J genes are TRBV20-1 and TRBJ1-1, with D hard to call. Deletions cut 0 bases from V and 3 bases from J, with 5 bases between. In germline, CDR1 is DFQATT, CDR2 SNEGSKA (reference sequence). This CDR3 is built from 12 residues. Here the CDR3 reads CSAREAYTEAFF. The DNA for the CDR3 is TGCAGTGCTAGAGAAGCATACACTGAAGCTTTCTTT.

In its sample, this clonotype was seen a few times. The rearrangement uses TRBV6-6 and TRBJ1-1; a possible D gene is TRBD1 (5 bases). Looked up from germline, CDR1 is MNHNY and CDR2 is SVGAGI (reference sequence). The V end lost 11 bases, the J end lost 4 bases, and 23 bases lay between the germline ends. This CDR3 is built from 15 residues. The CDR3: CASSSGDHGGTEAFF. CDR3 nucleotides: TGTGCCTCGTCGTCCGGGGACCACGGCGGCACTGAAGCTTTCTTT.

This clonotype was recorded many times. This chain connects TRBV25-1 to TRBJ2-3, with D perhaps given as TRBD1 or TRBD2 (6 bases each). V shed 4 bases and J shed 5 bases, with 10 bases lying between them. The CDR3 runs 13 residues. CDR1 and CDR2 from the germline V gene are MGHDK and SYGVNS. DNA for the CDR3: TGTGCCAGCAGTGTTAAGGGGGGAGATACGCAGTATTTT. Its protein is CASSVKGGDTQYF.

The table lists this clonotype with a few counts. This chain links TRBV6-5 with TRBJ1-5; 10 nucleotides agree with TRBD1. Germline V CDR1 and CDR2: MNHEY, SVGAGI. The V segment lost 6 bases and the J segment 5 bases; nucleotides outside the gene matches: 7. The CDR3 extends over 15 amino acids. CDR3 DNA: TGTGCCAGCAGACGTCGGGACAGGGGTGATCAGCCCCAGCATTTT. It yields the protein CASRRRDRGDQPQHF.

The chain couples TRBV5-1 to TRBJ2-3, with D perhaps matching TRBD1 or TRBD2 (5 bases each). Germline-derived CDR1 and CDR2 are SGHRS and YFSETQ. This CDR3 has 13 residues. V lost 4 bases to trimming and J lost 2 bases, with 8 bases between them. CDR3 DNA: TGCGCCAGCAGCAGGGACCACACAGATACGCAGTATTTT. Its protein product is CASSRDHTDTQYF.

This clonotype was seen a few times. The V and J genes are TRBV10-3 and TRBJ2-3; 8 bases map to TRBD2. CDR1 ENHRY and CDR2 SYGVKD come from the germline V gene. V dropped 3 bases and J dropped 9; count of bases not matched to a gene: 8. This CDR3 is built from 14 residues. The CDR3 is CAISDPSGGPTQYF. In DNA form, the CDR3 reads TGTGCCATCAGTGATCCCAGCGGGGGCCCGACGCAGTATTTT.

There are a few counts of this clonotype. Here the CDR3 reads CAWSWGSYEQYF. CDR3 DNA: TGTGCCTGGAGTTGGGGCTCCTACGAGCAGTACTTC. V gene TRBV30 combines with J gene TRBJ2-7; D is unresolved. The CDR3 runs to 12 residues. The V gene's germline CDR1 is GTSNPN and CDR2 SVGIG (reference sequence). Trimming removed 2 bases at V and 0 bases at J, with 5 bases between.

This clonotype was counted only a few times. The chain employs TRBV10-3 and TRBJ2-3, with TRBD2 matching over 8 bases. Germline CDR1 is ENHRY and CDR2 is SYGVKD. CDR3 length: 14 residues. Trimming cost V 7 bases and J 3 bases; bases outside gene matches: 6. CDR3 amino acids: CAITPRGETDTQYF. The CDR3 DNA reads TGTGCCATCACCCCGCGGGGGGAAACAGATACGCAGTATTTT.

The rearrangement links TRBV5-1 to TRBJ2-5, with a weak D call TRBD1 (5 bases). The length of the CDR3 is 13 residues. In germline, CDR1 is SGHRS, CDR2 YFSETQ. The germline V and J ends were trimmed by 4 bases and 1 base, with 8 bases remaining between them. The DNA for the CDR3 is TGCGCCAGCAGCGAGCAGGGCCAAGAGACCCAGTACTTC. It translates to CASSEQGQETQYF.

This clonotype was seen a single time. J is TRBJ1-6 and V is TRBV9, with a tentative D call TRBD1 (5 bases). This CDR3 has 15 residues. V was cut by 4 bases and J by 10 bases, with 18 bases left in between. Per germline, CDR1 SGDLS and CDR2 YYNGEE. CDR3 coding DNA: TGTGCCAGCAGCCTAACCGGGACCCGCGACTCACCCCTCCACTTT. Protein: CASSLTGTRDSPLHF. Combining the CDR3 with reference TRBV9 and TRBJ1-6 gives the whole variable domain DSGVTQTPKHLITATGQRVTLRCSPRSGDLSVYWYQQSLDQGLQFLIQYYNGEERAKGNILERFSAQQFPDLHSELNLSSLELGDSALYFCASSLTGTRDSPLHFGNGTRLTVT.

This clonotype was detected a few times. This chain uses TRBV6-5 with TRBJ2-1; D is ambiguous. This CDR3 region has 13 residues. Per germline, CDR1 MNHEY and CDR2 SVGAGI. The V end was cut by 5 bases, the J end by 0 bases, with 5 bases between. The CDR3 protein is CASSPHSYNEQFF. The CDR3 DNA is TGTGCCAGCAGTCCTCACTCCTACAATGAGCAGTTCTTC.

The rearrangement links TRBV4-1 to TRBJ1-1; TRBD1 aligns across 8 bases. V lost 0 bases, J lost 11 bases, and 14 bases stayed unmatched. CDR3 length equals 16 residues. The germline V gene encodes CDR1 MGHRA and CDR2 YSYEKL. CDR3 DNA sequence: TGCGCCAGCAGCCAAGACGTTGCAGGGGGCAGGGTCGGGGCTTTCTTT. Amino acid sequence: CASSQDVAGGRVGAFF.

The chain employs TRBV7-3 and TRBJ1-1, with D tentatively TRBD1 (6 bases). The CDR3 is made up of 12 amino acids. V was shortened by 9 bases and J by 1 base, with 9 bases between the two germline ends. Germline CDR1 is SGHTA and CDR2 is FQGTGA. CDR3 sequence (DNA): TGTGCCAGTAAGGGGGGGAACACTGAAGCTTTCTTT. Translation: CASKGGNTEAFF.

There are many counts of this clonotype. CDR3 DNA sequence: TGCGCCAGCAGCTTGGAGGTCGGGACAGTTGACATTCAGTACTTC. This encodes CASSLEVGTVDIQYF. The chain has TRBV5-1 and TRBJ2-4; 7 bases align to TRBD1. The germline gives CDR1 SGHRS, CDR2 YFSETQ. The CDR3 length is 15 residues. V shed 0 bases, J shed 8 bases, and the junction held 8 bases outside the gene matches.

This chain links TRBV7-8 with TRBJ2-1; 8 nucleotides agree with TRBD1. The germline V gene encodes CDR1 SGHVS and CDR2 FQNEAQ. CDR3 length: 18 amino acids. The V and J ends lost 3 bases and 4 bases, in that order; junction bases with no gene match: 14. CDR3 sequence: CASSFAGTGVRRYNEQFF. Written as DNA, the CDR3 is TGTGCCAGCAGCTTTGCGGGGACAGGAGTTCGTCGGTACAATGAGCAGTTCTTC.

The chain recombines TRBV6-5 with TRBJ1-3; maybe TRBD1 (6 bases). The length of the CDR3 is 14 residues. V was pared by 5 bases and J by 4 bases, with 12 bases between. The V gene's germline CDR1 is MNHEY and CDR2 SVGAGI. The CDR3 coding sequence is TGTGCCAGCAGTCCAGGGACACTCGGAAACACCATATATTTT. It codes for CASSPGTLGNTIYF.

In regard to this clonotype: An end of the junction does not agree with germline; a read error may underlie this. The V gene is TRBV5-1, the J gene TRBJ2-2; D is unclear. The length of the CDR3 is 16 residues. From germline, CDR1 is SGHRS and CDR2 YFSETQ. The CDR3 reads CASSLGIVPGTVELFF. The CDR3 coding sequence is TGCGCCAGCAGCTTGGGGATAGTGCCGGGCACCGTGGAGCTGTTTTTT.